This entry is about one TCR beta chain. Antigen: not known. This specimen comes from a study of cytomegalovirus exposure and HLA in healthy donors. Points from the study as a whole: Generally TCR sequences proved uncommon, though certain public TCRs appeared in numerous donors. According to reports, the classifier identified cytomegalovirus status with high specificity and sensitivity. In vitro assays verified that a few CMV-associated chains recognized CMV antigens specifically.

This CDR3 comprises 15 residues. V lost 6 bases and J lost 3; bases outside the gene matches: 8. Germline CDR1 reads MNHNS; CDR2 reads SASEGT. The study drew the donors from its approximately 110-subject validation cohort, separate from the roughly 700-subject first cohort. Only in-frame clones appear in the TCRdb table, and some are missing; sequencing was by immunoSEQ multiplex PCR. The table records 150,000 to 200,000 clones, under 90% of them present only once. The clonotype originates from a man younger than 35 in good health and CMV-seropositive. The chain joins TRBV6-1 to TRBJ2-5; TRBD2 aligns across 9 bases. The sequencing sample was made of PBMCs. The CDR3 reads CASSLSGRFKETQYF. The CDR3 DNA follows: TGTGCCAGCAGCCTCAGCGGGAGGTTCAAAGAGACCCAGTACTTC.